Presented here are 24 T cell receptor beta chains from one specimen sequenced in a study of CD8 T cells in Susac syndrome. Random-hexamer reverse transcription was applied to 0.5 to 1 ug RNA. Using its own MiXCR run on the immunoSEQ multiplex PCR reads, TCRdb lists one record per CDR3 protein. The data hold 150,000 to 200,000 distinct CDR3 sequences, with about 94% observed a single time. Sequencing was done on a sample of CD4+ T cells from PBMCs. The origin of the receptors is a human donor in good health.

The V call is TRBV3-1, the J call TRBJ1-2; D ambiguous. Germline V gene data show CDR1 as LGHDT and CDR2 as YNNKEL (reference sequence). Trimming pared 1 base from V and 2 bases from J, leaving 11 bases between. The CDR3 spans 15 residues. The CDR3 DNA follows: TGTGCCAGCAGCCAAGGAGTGGCGGCGAACTATGGCTACACCTTC. It yields the protein CASSQGVAANYGYTF.

The chain combines TRBV7-3 with TRBJ2-3; 8 nucleotides match TRBD1. The CDR3 length is 15 residues. Looked up from germline, CDR1 is SGHTA and CDR2 is FQGTGA. V gave up 5 bases and J gave up 3 bases; unmatched junction bases: 7. In DNA form, the CDR3 reads TGTGCCAGCAGCCCGTGGACAGGGAGGACAGATACGCAGTATTTT. Protein sequence: CASSPWTGRTDTQYF.

A note on this clonotype: Germline is not matched at one junction end, which may reflect a read error. The rearrangement joins TRBV3-1 to TRBJ1-1; perhaps TRBD1 as D (6 bases). The CDR3 totals 15 residues. Germline CDR1 LGHDT, CDR2 YNNKEL (reference sequence). The CDR3 loop is CASSQDRRAGAEVFF. In DNA, the CDR3 is TGTGCCAGCAGCCAAGATAGACGGGCAGGGGCTGAAGTTTTCTTT.

The chain uses TRBV4-2 and TRBJ2-3; D gene uncertain. This CDR3 spans 14 amino acids. The germline V and J ends were trimmed by 1 base and 4 bases, with 9 bases remaining between them. Germline V gene lookup returns CDR1 LGHNA and CDR2 YNFKEQ. CDR3: CASSQVGNADTQYF. For the CDR3, the DNA is TGTGCCAGCAGCCAAGTAGGGAACGCAGATACGCAGTATTTT.

The V call is TRBV3-1, the J call TRBJ2-1; D is undetermined. Germline-derived CDR1 and CDR2 are LGHDT and YNNKEL (reference sequence). V was clipped by 5 bases and J by 0 bases, with 11 bases between them. CDR3 length: 15 amino acids. The CDR3 loop is CASSAGRSSYNEQFF. CDR3 in DNA: TGTGCCAGCAGCGCTGGAAGAAGCTCCTACAATGAGCAGTTCTTC.

This rearrangement joins TRBV2 to TRBJ2-2; D unresolved. V shed 1 base and J shed 5 bases, with 2 bases lying between them. The V gene's germline CDR1 is SNHLY and CDR2 FYNNEI. The CDR3 sequence is 12 residues long. The CDR3 here is CASSEVTGELFF. The CDR3 coding sequence is TGTGCCAGCAGTGAAGTTACCGGGGAGCTGTTTTTT.

The genes are TRBV3-1 and TRBJ1-2; D unresolved. Looked up from germline, CDR1 is LGHDT and CDR2 is YNNKEL (reference sequence). The CDR3 covers 15 residues. The germline V and J ends were trimmed by 4 bases and 2 bases, with 14 bases remaining between them. The chain's CDR3 is CASSRSESKNYGYTF. The CDR3 DNA is TGTGCCAGCAGCCGATCCGAGTCCAAAAACTATGGCTACACCTTC.

The J gene is TRBJ2-7, the V gene TRBV20-1, with 10 positions matching TRBD1. Germline trimming cut 1 base from V and 7 bases from J; bases unmatched to any gene: 10. The CDR3 contains 15 residues. Germline V gene sequence: CDR1 DFQATT, CDR2 SNEGSKA (reference sequence). CDR3 region: CSARGGDRGRGEQYF. The CDR3 DNA is TGCAGTGCTAGAGGGGGAGACAGGGGGCGCGGGGAGCAGTACTTC.

The V gene is TRBV30, the J gene TRBJ2-1; possibly TRBD1 or TRBD2 for D (5 bases each). This CDR3 comprises 12 residues. Germline V CDR1 and CDR2: GTSNPN, SVGIG (reference sequence). V was clipped by 0 bases and J by 8 bases, with 8 bases between them. CDR3 in amino acids: CAWSVRGDEQFF. Written as DNA, the CDR3 is TGTGCCTGGAGTGTAAGAGGGGATGAGCAGTTCTTC.

Only a few counts were recorded for this clonotype. The V gene is TRBV20-1, the J gene TRBJ2-7; 8 positions agree with TRBD1. The CDR3 extends over 13 amino acids. V dropped 5 bases and J dropped 7; count of bases not matched to a gene: 10. Germline V CDR1 and CDR2: DFQATT, SNEGSKA (reference sequence). The CDR3 loop is CSAPGQADFEQYF. The DNA of the CDR3 is TGCAGTGCTCCGGGACAGGCTGACTTTGAGCAGTACTTC.

The chain links TRBV11-2 to TRBJ2-1; 10 positions agree with TRBD1. CDR3 size: 17 residues. V gave up 0 bases and J gave up 5 bases; unmatched junction bases: 7. Germline CDR1 and CDR2: SGHAT and FQNNGV. In DNA form, the CDR3 reads TGTGCCAGCAGCTTAGATCGGGACAGGGGAGGGGACAATGAGCAGTTCTTC. It yields the protein CASSLDRDRGGDNEQFF.

The chain carries TRBV12-5 and TRBJ2-7; D is perhaps TRBD1 (5 bases). The ends were cut back, 0 bases at V and 1 base at J, with 7 bases in the middle. The germline gives CDR1 LGHNT, CDR2 FRNRAP. The CDR3 runs to 14 residues. This CDR3 is CASGLVRGSYEQYF. The CDR3 region has the DNA TGTGCTAGTGGTTTGGTAAGGGGTTCCTACGAGCAGTACTTC.

This rearrangement joins TRBV9 to TRBJ1-4; tentatively, D is TRBD1 (6 bases). Trimming removed 4 bases from V and 0 bases from J, with 10 bases in between. There are 15 residues in the CDR3. CDR1 is SGDLS and CDR2 is YYNGEE in the germline V gene. The CDR3 spells CASSPRQATNEKLFF. Here the CDR3 DNA reads TGTGCCAGCAGCCCACGACAGGCAACTAATGAAAAACTGTTTTTT.

The chain joins TRBV5-1 to TRBJ2-5; D call uncertain. CDR3 length equals 14 residues. V was clipped by 1 base and J by 0 bases, with 7 bases between them. Germline-derived CDR1 and CDR2 are SGHRS and YFSETQ. Here the CDR3 reads CASSLQRNQETQYF. Written as DNA, the CDR3 is TGCGCCAGCAGCTTGCAACGGAACCAAGAGACCCAGTACTTC. The entire variable domain, with the rest obtained from reference TRBV5-1 and TRBJ2-5, is as follows: KAGVTQTPRYLIKTRGQQVTLSCSPISGHRSVSWYQQTPGQGLQFLFEYFSETQRNKGNFPGRFSGRQFSNSRSEMNVSTLELGDSALYLCASSLQRNQETQYFGPGTRLLVL.

The chain couples TRBV2 to TRBJ1-2; 10 bases map to TRBD1. CDR3 length equals 13 residues. Trimming cost V 7 bases and J 10 bases; bases outside gene matches: 9. The germline V gene has CDR1 SNHLY and CDR2 FYNNEI. In nucleotides, the CDR3 is TGTGCCAGCACGGTAGACAGGGGGCGAGTCTACACCTTC. Protein sequence: CASTVDRGRVYTF.

The chain employs TRBV2 and TRBJ2-4; 9 bases align to TRBD2. Trimming cost V 2 bases and J 4 bases; bases outside gene matches: 0. The CDR3 totals 14 residues. CDR1 is SNHLY and CDR2 is FYNNEI in the germline V gene. CDR3: CASSETSGKNIQYF. CDR3 bases: TGTGCCAGCAGTGAAACTAGCGGGAAAAACATTCAGTACTTC.

This chain connects TRBV12-3 or TRBV12-4 to TRBJ1-5, with D unclear. The ends were cut back, 5 bases at V and 9 bases at J, with 11 bases in the middle. This CDR3 has 12 amino acids. DNA of the CDR3: TGTGCCAGCAGTCTCGACCGCCGGCCCCAGCATTTT. It translates to CASSLDRRPQHF.

This chain joins TRBV6-5 and TRBJ2-3, with TRBD2 matching 10 bases. The CDR3 contains 15 residues. The germline gives CDR1 MNHEY, CDR2 SVGAGI. With V trimmed by 0 bases and J by 6 bases, 3 bases remained unmatched. Here the CDR3 reads CASSYSSGGGDTQYF. CDR3 nucleotides: TGTGCCAGCAGTTACTCAAGCGGGGGGGGCGATACGCAGTATTTT.

This chain links TRBV9 with TRBJ1-1; maybe TRBD1 (5 bases). Germline CDR1 reads SGDLS; CDR2 reads YYNGEE. CDR3 length: 15 amino acids. Trimming pared 0 bases from V and 5 bases from J, leaving 14 bases between. The CDR3 here is CASSVGSRGMTEAFF. In nucleotides, the CDR3 is TGTGCCAGCAGCGTAGGCTCGAGGGGAATGACTGAAGCTTTCTTT.

The rearrangement links TRBV6-1 to TRBJ2-1; TRBD2 matches 10 bases. Germline V lookup: CDR1 MNHNS, CDR2 SASEGT. V shed 4 bases and J 13 bases; nucleotides not matched to a gene: 10. This CDR3 spans 14 amino acids. The CDR3 sequence: CASSAKGTSGNQFF. Here the CDR3 DNA reads TGTGCCAGCAGTGCAAAGGGAACTAGCGGGAACCAGTTCTTC.

The V call is TRBV20-1, the J call TRBJ2-3; the D is unclear. Looked up from germline, CDR1 is DFQATT and CDR2 is SNEGSKA (reference sequence). This CDR3 is built from 15 residues. The ends were cut back, 1 base at V and 0 bases at J, with 11 bases in the middle. In DNA form, the CDR3 reads TGCAGTGCTAGAGCCCCCACAACAAGCACAGATACGCAGTATTTT. Translation gives CSARAPTTSTDTQYF.

The chain links TRBV18 to TRBJ1-1; D not certain. CDR1 is KGHSH, CDR2 LQKENI, per germline. The CDR3 runs to 13 residues. V gave up 6 bases and J gave up 3 bases, with 11 bases separating them. The CDR3 DNA reads TGTGCCAGCTCTCCCGACGGGGACACTGAAGCTTTCTTT. This sequence encodes CASSPDGDTEAFF.

This chain uses TRBV10-3 with TRBJ1-5; weak D call: TRBD1 (5 bases). The CDR3 runs to 15 residues. With 3 bases removed from V and 1 base from J, the gap between germline ends came to 10 bases. Germline V gives CDR1 ENHRY, CDR2 SYGVKD. As DNA, the CDR3 is TGTGCCATCAGTGAAGGGGTCGGGAGCAATCAGCCCCAGCATTTT. Translation gives CAISEGVGSNQPQHF.

The rearrangement links TRBV9 to TRBJ2-2, with 10 bases fitting TRBD2. The CDR3 is made up of 18 amino acids. Trimming cost V 4 bases and J 0 bases; bases outside gene matches: 9. From germline, CDR1 is SGDLS and CDR2 YYNGEE. Here the CDR3 reads CASSSGLASTANTGELFF. In nucleotides, the CDR3 is TGTGCCAGCAGCTCGGGACTAGCGTCCACCGCGAACACCGGGGAGCTGTTTTTT.